This T cell receptor beta chain stems from a study of beta chain features in type 1 diabetes. Of the isolated RNA, all was reverse transcribed, and so the sequenced material was expressed TCRB transcripts. TCRdb keeps only in-frame clones here, not all; method: immunoSEQ multiplex PCR. The sample gives 200,000 to 300,000 clones, about 63% of which show up once; 0.053% is in the top ten. Whole-study findings and limits: The VDJ junctions of type 1 diabetes patients carried fewer insertions and more deletions.

The sample holds a few counts of this clone. Its antigen is unknown. Sequencing was carried out using naive CD4+ T cells from blood. The receptor was derived from a young man in good health.

The CDR3 spells CAWSGQFAAQYF. In DNA, the CDR3 is TGTGCCTGGAGTGGACAGTTTGCGGCCCAGTACTTC. The chain links TRBV30 to TRBJ2-5, with D possibly being TRBD1 (5 bases). Trimming removed 1 base at V and 9 bases at J, with 12 bases between. Germline CDR1 and CDR2: GTSNPN and SVGIG (reference sequence). The CDR3 sequence is 12 residues long.